This T cell receptor beta chain was recorded in a study of neurological immune-mediated disorders. At least ten counts were recorded for this clonotype. As yet, its antigen is unknown. PBMCs numbering 2 million and stored at -80 C yielded the unsorted libraries. It was by 5'RACE with 10-nucleotide random UMIs that the cDNA was made. TCRdb itself ran the 5' RACE reads through MiXCR, one entry per CDR3 protein. The repertoire has 50,000 to 80,000 distinct CDR3 sequences, 4.5% of them found once; the top ten carry around 7%. V lost 7 bases and J lost 0, with 12 bases in between. The CDR3 covers 14 residues. From germline, CDR1 is WSHSY and CDR2 SAAADI. Study results and caveats: The most TCR clonal expansion was seen in HTLV-1-associated myelopathy, whereas the least was seen in multiple sclerosis, below the level in healthy controls.

The source of this sequence is a man aged 25-45 years with multiple sclerosis. This chain connects TRBV10-2 to TRBJ1-1; possibly TRBD1 for D (5 bases). The specimen sequenced was PBMCs. CDR3 in amino acids: CASKGDLMNTEAFF. CDR3 DNA: TGCGCCAGCAAAGGGGACTTGATGAACACTGAAGCTTTCTTT.